What follows describes a single TCR beta chain. Measured with immunoSEQ multiplex PCR; TCRdb has only the in-frame clones, and not every one. The sample includes about 70,000 clones, approximately 94% of them seen just once. This entry belongs to a study of technical replicates of blood from a handful of donors. The germline CDR1 and CDR2 sequences are SGHRS and YFSETQ. V lost 0 bases, J lost 2 bases, and 11 bases lay in between. This CDR3 region has 15 residues. The gene calls are TRBV5-1 and TRBJ1-1, with D uncertain. The receptor comes from a human donor in good health. The source material was T cells isolated from PBMCs. The CDR3 DNA is TGCGCCAGCAGCTTGGGAGCAGGTCAAAACACTGAAGCTTTCTTT. This sequence encodes CASSLGAGQNTEAFF. Combining the CDR3 with reference TRBV5-1 and TRBJ1-1 gives the whole variable domain KAGVTQTPRYLIKTRGQQVTLSCSPISGHRSVSWYQQTPGQGLQFLFEYFSETQRNKGNFPGRFSGRQFSNSRSEMNVSTLELGDSALYLCASSLGAGQNTEAFFGQGTRLTVV.